The rows below give T cell receptor beta chains drawn from one sample of a study of cytomegalovirus exposure and HLA in healthy donors. Some clones are missing from TCRdb's copy, which holds only in-frame ones; the method was immunoSEQ multiplex PCR. The sample shows approximately 79,000 clones, about 78% of them seen only once. The sequenced material came from PBMCs. All receptors derive from a male donor in good health and CMV-seropositive. CDR3s include the opening cysteine and the closing phenylalanine or tryptophan. D genes are given only for firm matches. Clone size is not always given. Where it is, it says once, few, many or a class for expanded clones.

V gene: TRBV5-1; clone size: NA; J gene: TRBJ2-1; D gene: NA; CDR3 DNA: TGCGCCAGCGGAGGGGTCGGGAGCTCCTACAATGAGCAGTTCTTC; CDR3 protein: CASGGVGSSYNEQFF
V gene: TRBV7-8; clone size: NA; J gene: TRBJ1-1; D gene: TRBD1; CDR3 DNA: TGTGCCAGCAGCTTAGCGGGACAGGGGCCCTTCCCTTGGGACGCTTTCTTT; CDR3 protein: CASSLAGQGPFPWDAFF
V gene: TRBV7-2; clone size: NA; J gene: TRBJ2-1; D gene: TRBD1; CDR3 DNA: TGTGCCAGCAGCCCCCGGACAGGGGATAATGAGCAGTTCTTC; CDR3 protein: CASSPRTGDNEQFF
V gene: TRBV19; clone size: NA; J gene: TRBJ2-2; D gene: TRBD2; CDR3 DNA: TGTGCCAGTAGTATCTGGGGACTAGCGAGGTCCGGGGAGCTGTTTTTT; CDR3 protein: CASSIWGLARSGELFF
V gene: TRBV28; clone size: NA; J gene: TRBJ2-7; D gene: TRBD1; CDR3 DNA: TGTGCCAGCAGCCTACCCGGGACAGCGCTGATGACCTACGAGCAGTACTTC; CDR3 protein: CASSLPGTALMTYEQYF
V gene: TRBV28; clone size: NA; J gene: TRBJ2-7; D gene: NA; CDR3 DNA: TGTGCCAGCAGTGTTGCCCAGGGGTGGGAGCAGTACTTC; CDR3 protein: CASSVAQGWEQYF
V gene: TRBV7-2; clone size: NA; J gene: TRBJ2-1; D gene: TRBD2; CDR3 DNA: TGTGCCAGCAGATACGGGGGGGCGCAAAGTGAGCAGTTCTTC; CDR3 protein: CASRYGGAQSEQFF
V gene: TRBV4-2; clone size: NA; J gene: TRBJ1-2; D gene: NA; CDR3 DNA: TGTGCCAGCAGCCAAGGGAACAGGCGGTATGGCTACACCTTC; CDR3 protein: CASSQGNRRYGYTF
V gene: TRBV27; clone size: NA; J gene: TRBJ2-1; D gene: NA; CDR3 DNA: TGTGCCAGGGTCCGAGAGCGGGTCAACAATGAGCAGTTCTTC; CDR3 protein: CARVRERVNNEQFF
V gene: TRBV5-1; clone size: NA; J gene: TRBJ1-5; D gene: NA; CDR3 DNA: TGCGCCAGCAGCCTCCAGGGTGATCAGCCCCAGCATTTT; CDR3 protein: CASSLQGDQPQHF
V gene: TRBV28; clone size: NA; J gene: TRBJ1-4; D gene: TRBD1; CDR3 DNA: TGTGCCAGCAGCTTGGGACCTGACAGGGCAGGAAAACTGTTTTTT; CDR3 protein: CASSLGPDRAGKLFF
V gene: TRBV19; clone size: NA; J gene: TRBJ2-7; D gene: TRBD2; CDR3 DNA: TGTGCCAGTAGGGAAGGACTAGCGGGAGGTGACGAGCAGTACTTC; CDR3 protein: CASREGLAGGDEQYF
V gene: TRBV9; clone size: NA; J gene: TRBJ1-2; D gene: NA; CDR3 DNA: TGTGCCAGCAGCGGGGGGCCATTAGCTAACTATGGCTACACCTTC; CDR3 protein: CASSGGPLANYGYTF
V gene: TRBV25-1; clone size: NA; J gene: TRBJ2-7; D gene: NA; CDR3 DNA: TGTGCCAGCAGTGAATGGCAGGGATACGAGCAGTACTTC; CDR3 protein: CASSEWQGYEQYF
V gene: TRBV7-9; clone size: NA; J gene: TRBJ2-1; D gene: NA; CDR3 DNA: TGTGCCAGCAGCTCAGGGGTTGCGGCGGGGGATGAGCAGTTCTTC; CDR3 protein: CASSSGVAAGDEQFF
V gene: TRBV4-1; clone size: NA; J gene: TRBJ2-1; D gene: NA; CDR3 DNA: TGCGCCAGCAGCCAGGGAGGCCAATACAATGAGCAGTTCTTC; CDR3 protein: CASSQGGQYNEQFF
V gene: TRBV7-9; clone size: many; J gene: TRBJ1-4; D gene: NA; CDR3 DNA: TGTGCCACCCCGGCGGGGGTTTTTGAAAAACTGTTTTTT; CDR3 protein: CATPAGVFEKLFF
V gene: TRBV4-2; clone size: NA; J gene: TRBJ2-1; D gene: NA; CDR3 DNA: TGTGCCAGCAGCCAAGATGGAAAGTTGGGGGGGCCTCGGAATGAGCAGTTCTTC; CDR3 protein: CASSQDGKLGGPRNEQFF
V gene: TRBV4-2; clone size: once; J gene: TRBJ2-7; D gene: TRBD1; CDR3 DNA: TGTGCCAGCAGCCAAGCAGGCGGACAGGGCACCTACGAGCAGTACTTC; CDR3 protein: CASSQAGGQGTYEQYF
V gene: TRBV4-1; clone size: NA; J gene: TRBJ2-1; D gene: TRBD2; CDR3 DNA: TGCGCCAGCAGCCAAGTAGTGGGGAGGGTTTACAATGAGCAGTTCTTC; CDR3 protein: CASSQVVGRVYNEQFF
V gene: TRBV2; clone size: NA; J gene: TRBJ1-3; D gene: TRBD1; CDR3 DNA: TGTGCCAGCAGTGAAGGTCCGGGGACAGGGGGGATTATGGACACCATATATTTT; CDR3 protein: CASSEGPGTGGIMDTIYF
V gene: TRBV7-9; clone size: few; J gene: TRBJ1-1; D gene: NA; CDR3 DNA: TGTTCCAGCTCGGGGTTTCGGTCTGAAGCTTTCTTT; CDR3 protein: CSSSGFRSEAFF
V gene: TRBV11-2; clone size: NA; J gene: TRBJ1-1; D gene: NA; CDR3 DNA: TGTGCCAGCAGCTTGACAGGGAACACTGAAGCTTTCTTT; CDR3 protein: CASSLTGNTEAFF
V gene: TRBV9; clone size: NA; J gene: TRBJ2-7; D gene: NA; CDR3 DNA: TGTGCCAGCAGCGTAGGTCAGGGAATCTCCTACGAGCAGTACTTC; CDR3 protein: CASSVGQGISYEQYF
V gene: TRBV2; clone size: NA; J gene: TRBJ1-2; D gene: NA; CDR3 DNA: TGTGCCAGCACGGAGGCCCACTCTTTCCAATATGGCTACACCTTC; CDR3 protein: CASTEAHSFQYGYTF
V gene: TRBV6-6; clone size: few; J gene: TRBJ1-5; D gene: NA; CDR3 DNA: TGTGCCAGCAGTTACTCGATGGGGGCCCATCAGCCCCAGCATTTT; CDR3 protein: CASSYSMGAHQPQHF
V gene: TRBV10-3; clone size: NA; J gene: TRBJ2-2; D gene: NA; CDR3 DNA: TGTGCCATCCAACAGAACACCGGGGAGCTGTTTTTT; CDR3 protein: CAIQQNTGELFF
V gene: TRBV6-4; clone size: NA; J gene: TRBJ2-1; D gene: TRBD1; CDR3 DNA: TGTGCCAGCAGCCCCGGACAGGACTACAATGAGCAGTTCTTC; CDR3 protein: CASSPGQDYNEQFF
V gene: TRBV28; clone size: NA; J gene: TRBJ1-5; D gene: NA; CDR3 DNA: TGTGCCAGCAGTTTATCGGGGGGTCAGCCCCAGCATTTT; CDR3 protein: CASSLSGGQPQHF
V gene: TRBV7-9; clone size: NA; J gene: TRBJ1-2; D gene: TRBD1; CDR3 DNA: TGTTCCAGCAGCTCGACAGGGGGACCTAACTATGGCTACACCTTC; CDR3 protein: CSSSSTGGPNYGYTF
V gene: TRBV6-4; clone size: NA; J gene: TRBJ2-2; D gene: TRBD2; CDR3 DNA: TGTGCCAGCAGGCCCTGGGTGGGGAGCGGGGGGGCCGCCGGGGAGCTGTTTTTT; CDR3 protein: CASRPWVGSGGAAGELFF
V gene: TRBV19; clone size: NA; J gene: TRBJ1-6; D gene: TRBD1; CDR3 DNA: TGTGCCAGTAGTATGGGGGACAGGGCCTATAATTCACCCCTCCACTTT; CDR3 protein: CASSMGDRAYNSPLHF
V gene: TRBV28; clone size: NA; J gene: TRBJ2-6; D gene: NA; CDR3 DNA: TGTGCCAGCAGTACGCGTACAGGGATTCTTTCTGGGGCCAACGTCCTGACTTTC; CDR3 protein: CASSTRTGILSGANVLTF
V gene: TRBV4-2; clone size: NA; J gene: TRBJ2-5; D gene: TRBD2; CDR3 DNA: TGTGCCAGCAGCCCCGGCCGGAGCGGGGGGGTTTTAGAGCAGTACTTC; CDR3 protein: CASSPGRSGGVLEQYF
V gene: TRBV7-9; clone size: NA; J gene: TRBJ1-3; D gene: NA; CDR3 DNA: TGTGCCAGCGGAAAGGGGTCAAGCTCTGGAAACACCATATATTTT; CDR3 protein: CASGKGSSSGNTIYF
V gene: TRBV5-5; clone size: NA; J gene: TRBJ1-4; D gene: NA; CDR3 DNA: TGTGCCAGCAGCTTGGGCGCGGGGCCTAATGAAAAACTGTTTTTT; CDR3 protein: CASSLGAGPNEKLFF
V gene: TRBV28; clone size: NA; J gene: TRBJ1-4; D gene: TRBD1; CDR3 DNA: TGTGCCAGCAGTACCCGACAGGGTGTTCGAGAAAAACTGTTTTTT; CDR3 protein: CASSTRQGVREKLFF
V gene: TRBV21-1; clone size: NA; J gene: TRBJ2-7; D gene: NA; CDR3 DNA: TGTGCCAGCAGCAAAGTGGGCAGATCGACCTACGAGCAGTACTTC; CDR3 protein: CASSKVGRSTYEQYF
V gene: TRBV5-5; clone size: NA; J gene: TRBJ1-1; D gene: TRBD1; CDR3 DNA: TGTGCCAGCAGCTTATGGACAGGGAATACTGAAGCTTTCTTT; CDR3 protein: CASSLWTGNTEAFF
V gene: TRBV5-6; clone size: once; J gene: TRBJ2-7; D gene: TRBD1; CDR3 DNA: TGTGCCAGCAGCTTTTTGGGGATCCGGGGACAGGGGGCTGGCGAGCAGTACTTC; CDR3 protein: CASSFLGIRGQGAGEQYF
V gene: TRBV14; clone size: NA; J gene: TRBJ2-3; D gene: TRBD2; CDR3 DNA: TGTGCCAGCAGCCACGGCCCAATCCAGCGGGGGTTCACAGATACGCAGTATTTT; CDR3 protein: CASSHGPIQRGFTDTQYF
V gene: TRBV9; clone size: NA; J gene: TRBJ2-7; D gene: TRBD2; CDR3 DNA: TGTGCCAGCAGCGTTACTAGCGGGAATTACGAGCAGTACTTC; CDR3 protein: CASSVTSGNYEQYF
V gene: TRBV20-1; clone size: NA; J gene: TRBJ2-1; D gene: NA; CDR3 DNA: TGCAGTGCTATATACAATGAGCAGTTCTTC; CDR3 protein: CSAIYNEQFF
V gene: TRBV5-6; clone size: few; J gene: TRBJ2-7; D gene: TRBD1; CDR3 DNA: TGTGCCAGCAGCACTGGGACAGAATACGAGCAGTACTTC; CDR3 protein: CASSTGTEYEQYF
V gene: TRBV7-9; clone size: NA; J gene: TRBJ1-1; D gene: NA; CDR3 DNA: TGTGCCAGCAGCTTACCGGGAGATGAAGCTTTCTTT; CDR3 protein: CASSLPGDEAFF
V gene: TRBV2; clone size: NA; J gene: TRBJ1-4; D gene: NA; CDR3 DNA: TGTGCCAGCAGTGCAGCTACAGAATCGTTTAATGAAAAACTGTTTTTT; CDR3 protein: CASSAATESFNEKLFF
V gene: TRBV5-1; clone size: NA; J gene: TRBJ2-7; D gene: NA; CDR3 DNA: TGCGCCAGCAGCTTAGATCCAATCCGGGACTACGAGCAGTACTTC; CDR3 protein: CASSLDPIRDYEQYF
V gene: TRBV15; clone size: once; J gene: TRBJ2-1; D gene: NA; CDR3 DNA: TGTGCCACCAGCAGGGGCTCCACCGGGACGGGGGATAATGAGCAGTTCTTC; CDR3 protein: CATSRGSTGTGDNEQFF
V gene: TRBV30; clone size: NA; J gene: TRBJ2-3; D gene: TRBD2; CDR3 DNA: TGTGCCTGGAGGGGGAGGGAGTCCACAGATACGCAGTATTTT; CDR3 protein: CAWRGRESTDTQYF
V gene: TRBV27; clone size: NA; J gene: TRBJ2-2; D gene: TRBD2; CDR3 DNA: TGTGCCAGCAGTTTATCGACGGGACTAGTTCTTACCGGGGAGCTGTTTTTT; CDR3 protein: CASSLSTGLVLTGELFF
V gene: TRBV5-1; clone size: NA; J gene: TRBJ2-2; D gene: TRBD1; CDR3 DNA: TGCGCCAGCAGCCCTGGGACAGGGGTTACCGGGGAGCTGTTTTTT; CDR3 protein: CASSPGTGVTGELFF